One sample yielded the 20 T cell receptor beta chains listed below, sequenced in a study of radiotherapy plus CTLA-4 blockade in lung cancer. The table came from immunoSEQ multiplex PCR; TCRdb's copy has only in-frame clones and leaves some out. The repertoire holds more than 55,000 clones, with about 80% as singletons. This specimen consisted of peripheral blood, obtained from a patient treated with radiotherapy plus ipilimumab. The receptor source for this set is a human donor with non-small cell lung cancer who had a partial response to radiotherapy plus ipilimumab.

A few counts support this clone. The genes are TRBV10-3 and TRBJ1-3; 8 bases are shared with TRBD1. This CDR3 has 17 amino acids. Germline loops: CDR1 ENHRY, CDR2 SYGVKD. Germline trimming cut 3 bases from V and 0 bases from J; bases unmatched to any gene: 7. This chain's CDR3 is CAISERRTGLSGNTIYF. CDR3 sequence (DNA): TGTGCCATCAGTGAAAGGAGGACAGGGCTCTCTGGAAACACCATATATTTT.

This clone was seen more than once but under ten times. The genes are TRBV4-1 and TRBJ1-4; TRBD1 agrees at 7 bases. The length of the CDR3 is 16 residues. The junction had 12 bases not matched to a gene; V was cut back by 4 bases and J by 7 bases. Germline values: CDR1 MGHRA, CDR2 YSYEKL. For the CDR3, the DNA is TGCGCCAGCAGCCTAGGGACAGTTCGCGCGGGTGAAAAACTGTTTTTT. The encoded protein is CASSLGTVRAGEKLFF.

This clone was seen only a few times. The gene calls are TRBV15 and TRBJ2-5, with TRBD2 identical over 11 bases. V trimming: 5 bases; J trimming: 5 bases; junction bases outside the gene matches: 7. Germline CDR1 and CDR2: LNHNV and YYDKDF (reference sequence). This CDR3 has 15 amino acids. This CDR3 is CATSGSGGAGETQYF. The CDR3 nucleotides read TGTGCCACCAGCGGTAGCGGGGGGGCGGGGGAGACCCAGTACTTC.

The chain is built from TRBV27 and TRBJ1-4, with a possible D match to TRBD1 (6 bases). V shed 2 bases and J shed 4 bases, with 14 bases lying between them. This CDR3 has 16 residues. Germline CDR1 is MNHEY and CDR2 is SMNVEV (reference sequence). The CDR3 DNA sequence: TGTGCCAGCAGTTTAACAACAGGGCGGCTTAATGAAAAACTGTTTTTT. Its protein is CASSLTTGRLNEKLFF.

This sequence joins TRBV5-1 and TRBJ2-5, with D tentatively TRBD1 (6 bases). The CDR3 runs to 14 residues. The germline V and J ends were trimmed by 0 bases and 5 bases, with 11 bases remaining between them. Germline V gene data show CDR1 as SGHRS and CDR2 as YFSETQ. The CDR3 bases are TGCGCCAGCAGCTTGGGGGGGCTCCGGGAGACCCAGTACTTC. Its protein product is CASSLGGLRETQYF.

The J gene is TRBJ1-4, the V gene TRBV5-1, with 8 bases identical to TRBD1. This CDR3 has 15 amino acids. The V gene's germline CDR1 is SGHRS and CDR2 YFSETQ. With 2 bases clipped from V and 7 bases from J, the junction kept 7 bases outside the gene matches. The CDR3 loop reads CASSLSTGEVEKLFF. For the CDR3, the DNA is TGCGCCAGCAGCTTATCGACAGGGGAGGTTGAAAAACTGTTTTTT.

The chain links TRBV6-1 to TRBJ2-5, with D uncertain. The CDR3 consists of 13 residues. CDR1 and CDR2 (germline): MNHNS, SASEGT. Trimming took off 4 bases at V and 5 bases at J, with 11 bases between the two ends. The CDR3 here is CASSVSSVETQYF. For the CDR3, the DNA is TGTGCCAGCAGTGTCTCCTCAGTGGAGACCCAGTACTTC.

The rearrangement uses TRBV18 and TRBJ2-1, with TRBD2 identical over 9 bases. The CDR3 totals 14 residues. Germline lookup yields CDR1 KGHSH and CDR2 LQKENI. With V trimmed by 2 bases and J by 9 bases, 5 bases remained unmatched. The CDR3 bases are TGTGCCAGCTCACCAGTGCGGGGGGGATTTGAGCAGTTCTTC. Amino acid sequence: CASSPVRGGFEQFF.

The chain is built from TRBV28 and TRBJ2-4, with 7 bases aligning to TRBD2. This CDR3 is 15 amino acids long. Losses at the gene ends were 5 bases for V and 3 bases for J; bases not matched to a gene: 7. Germline V CDR1 and CDR2: MDHEN, SYDVKM. The CDR3 loop reads CASSLGGVSKNIQYF. CDR3 nucleotide sequence: TGTGCCAGCAGTCTGGGGGGGGTTAGCAAAAACATTCAGTACTTC.

The V call is TRBV28, the J call TRBJ2-2; TRBD2 matches 8 bases. The V gene end was trimmed by 1 base and the J gene end by 6 bases; junction bases not matched to a gene: 1. The CDR3 runs to 14 residues. CDR1 is MDHEN and CDR2 is SYDVKM in the germline V gene. In DNA form, the CDR3 reads TGTGCCAGCAGTTTATTGCGGGGGGCCGGGGAGCTGTTTTTT. Its translation is CASSLLRGAGELFF.

The CDR3 reads CASSLGQTVLSGNTIYF. The CDR3 DNA reads as TGTGCCAGCAGCTTGGGACAGACCGTTCTGTCTGGAAACACCATATATTTT. This chain joins TRBV7-2 and TRBJ1-3; 7 bases are a match to TRBD1. This CDR3 comprises 17 residues. Germline V gene lookup returns CDR1 SGHTA and CDR2 FQGNSA. Germline trimming cut 3 bases from V and 1 base from J; bases unmatched to any gene: 9.

V usage is TRBV5-6 and J usage is TRBJ2-7, with 11 bases identical to TRBD2. The V gene's germline CDR1 is SGHDT and CDR2 YYEEEE. This CDR3 contains 15 residues. The V gene end was trimmed by 4 bases and the J gene end by 3 bases; junction bases not matched to a gene: 6. The CDR3 loop reads CASSIAGGAIYEQYF. The CDR3 region has the DNA TGTGCCAGCAGCATAGCGGGGGGGGCCATCTACGAGCAGTACTTC.

V and J are TRBV5-5 and TRBJ2-1; possibly TRBD2 for D (5 bases). Trimming took off 0 bases at V and 1 base at J, with 5 bases between the two ends. Germline CDR1 reads SGHKS; CDR2 reads YYEKEE (reference sequence). The CDR3 runs to 14 residues. The CDR3 DNA reads TGTGCCAGCAGCTTGGGGACTTCCTACAATGAGCAGTTCTTC. It is translated as CASSLGTSYNEQFF. Variable domain in full (rest from reference TRBV5-5 and TRBJ2-1): DAGVTQSPTHLIKTRGQQVTLRCSPISGHKSVSWYQQVLGQGPQFIFQYYEKEERGRGNFPDRFSARQFPNYSSELNVNALLLGDSALYLCASSLGTSYNEQFFGPGTRLTVL.

In nucleotides, the CDR3 is TGTGCCAGTAGGAGACAGGGGGCGAACACTGAAGCTTTCTTT. Protein sequence: CASRRQGANTEAFF. The V gene is TRBV19, the J gene TRBJ1-1; 10 nucleotides align to TRBD1. This CDR3 spans 14 amino acids. The junction had 2 bases not matched to a gene; V was cut back by 6 bases and J by 1 base. Germline loops: CDR1 LNHDA, CDR2 SQIVND (reference sequence).

The J gene is TRBJ2-7, the V gene TRBV27; TRBD1 agrees at 10 bases. The V segment lost 3 bases and the J segment 8 bases; nucleotides outside the gene matches: 10. The germline gives CDR1 MNHEY, CDR2 SMNVEV (reference sequence). This CDR3 region has 15 residues. The DNA of the CDR3 is TGTGCCAGCAGTTTCGCGACGGGACAGGGGACAAAGCAGTACTTC. Protein sequence: CASSFATGQGTKQYF.

This clone turned up a few times. The chain has TRBV7-6 and TRBJ2-2; 9 bases map to TRBD2. V dropped 6 bases and J dropped 5; count of bases not matched to a gene: 16. CDR3 size: 18 residues. The germline CDR1 and CDR2 sequences are SGHVS and FNYEAQ. The CDR3 sequence: CASSHGSSGEWGTGELFF. The CDR3 region has the DNA TGTGCCAGCAGTCATGGGTCTAGCGGGGAATGGGGGACCGGGGAGCTGTTTTTT.

The V call is TRBV27, the J call TRBJ2-1, with D tentatively TRBD1 (6 bases). CDR3 length: 13 residues. Trimming left V 7 bases short and J 5 bases short, with 12 bases between. CDR1 is MNHEY and CDR2 is SMNVEV in the germline V gene (reference sequence). CDR3 sequence (DNA): TGTGCCAGCACCAAGGACAGCCACAATGAGCAGTTCTTC. It specifies CASTKDSHNEQFF.

This chain joins TRBV9 and TRBJ2-3, with 7 bases identical to TRBD1. The CDR3 has 14 residues. V shed 0 bases and J 5 bases; nucleotides not matched to a gene: 3. CDR1 is SGDLS and CDR2 is YYNGEE in the germline V gene. The CDR3 sequence: CASSVVPGGDTQYF. The DNA for the CDR3 is TGTGCCAGCAGCGTAGTACCAGGGGGAGATACGCAGTATTTT.

The chain combines TRBV27 with TRBJ2-6; D is ambiguous. Looked up from germline, CDR1 is MNHEY and CDR2 is SMNVEV (reference sequence). CDR3 size: 16 residues. V lost 2 bases to trimming and J lost 3 bases, with 11 bases between them. The chain's CDR3 is CASSLGGALGANVLTF. Written as DNA, the CDR3 is TGTGCCAGCAGTTTAGGCGGAGCTCTTGGGGCCAACGTCCTGACTTTC.

The V call is TRBV28, the J call TRBJ1-1, with TRBD1 identical over 9 bases. In germline, CDR1 is MDHEN, CDR2 SYDVKM. Unmatched junction bases numbered 5, after V lost 6 bases and J lost 3 bases. The CDR3 length is 14 residues. The CDR3 DNA reads TGTGCCAGCAGGTACAGGGGGCCAGACACTGAAGCTTTCTTT. Encoded protein: CASRYRGPDTEAFF.